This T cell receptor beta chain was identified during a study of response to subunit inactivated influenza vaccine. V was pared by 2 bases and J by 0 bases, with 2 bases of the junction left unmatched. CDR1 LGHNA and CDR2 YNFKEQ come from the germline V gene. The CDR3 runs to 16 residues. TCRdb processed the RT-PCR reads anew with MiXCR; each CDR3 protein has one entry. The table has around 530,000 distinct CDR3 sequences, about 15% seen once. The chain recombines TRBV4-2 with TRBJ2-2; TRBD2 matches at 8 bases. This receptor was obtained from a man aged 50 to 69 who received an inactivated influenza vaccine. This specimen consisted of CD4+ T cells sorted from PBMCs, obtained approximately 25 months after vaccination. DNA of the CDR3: TGTGCCAGCAGCCAAAGCGGGAGCGCGAACACCGGGGAGCTGTTTTTT. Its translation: CASSQSGSANTGELFF.